The clone carrying this T cell receptor (beta chain) has ten or more counts. Its antigen is currently unknown. This entry is derived from a study of T cells in Graves' hyperthyroidism and ophthalmopathy. General study results and limits: Most clonotypes that expanded in the thyroid above 0.001 also showed up in blood.

Amplified TCR beta CDR3 regions came from RNA transcripts. The HTBI set primed first-round TCR CDR3 RT-PCR. TCRdb reprocessed the multiplex PCR reads with MiXCR, giving one entry per CDR3 protein. This sample has 300,000 to 450,000 distinct CDR3 sequences, with about 16% found just once. This receptor was taken from a woman younger than 45 with Graves' hyperthyroidism. The sample comprised blood.

The CDR3 DNA reads as TGTGCCACCAGCAGAGATGCCCGGGGAGGGGAGACCCAGTACTTC. Protein: CATSRDARGGETQYF. V is TRBV15 and J is TRBJ2-5, with 7 bases that match TRBD2. Per germline, CDR1 LNHNV and CDR2 YYDKDF (reference sequence). The junction had 6 bases not matched to a gene; V was cut back by 0 bases and J by 5 bases. The CDR3 is 15 amino acids.